This TCR beta chain was recorded in a study of blood T cell repertoires in COVID-19. The germline gives CDR1 LNHDA, CDR2 SQIVND (reference sequence). The CDR3 is 13 amino acids. The J segment lost 3 bases and the V segment lost 10 bases, leaving 8 bases of the junction unmatched. Assay used: immunoSEQ multiplex PCR; TCRdb lists only in-frame clones, some missing. The sample includes 310,000 or so clones, 86% of them seen just once. The chain uses TRBV19 and TRBJ2-5, with 7 bases that match TRBD1. The sequence came from a woman in her twenties or thirties who had recovered from COVID-19. Sequencing was done on a sample of peripheral blood. The CDR3 reads CATRQGPKETQYF. The CDR3 DNA sequence: TGTGCCACGAGACAGGGCCCTAAAGAGACCCAGTACTTC.